Described below is a single T cell receptor (beta chain) sequence and its context. This clone's antigen is unknown. No base quality information exists; no much larger clone differs at one position. This specimen comes from a study of identical twins (TCRdb year 2016). Describing the broader study: To test whether fetal clonotypes persist, the study used deep sequencing on TCR alpha and beta repertoires from monozygotic twins, unrelated adults of various ages, and cord blood. To rule out contamination, the twin experiments were replicated at different times with different library preparation protocols. Overall study results and their limits: Compared with coincidental sharing between unrelated individuals, out-of-frame TCR alpha sequences shared between twins had an excess of sequences with low generation probability. The excess sharing between twins in beta out-of-frame sequences was weaker because fewer shared sequences reduced the signal-to-noise ratio. Invariant T cells such as MAIT and iNKT could partly confound zero-insertion analyses, although diverse VJ usage argued against such confounding for most clonotypes. Because the same donors could not be followed over many years, the conclusions relied on cross-sectional statistical analysis. Fewer insertions were carried by abundant cord blood beta clonotypes, a similar but weaker trend appeared in young adult naive repertoires, and no such trend appeared in memory repertoires. Recombination models systematically underestimated out-of-frame TCR alpha sharing in monozygotic twins but agreed with sharing between unrelated individuals.

Only healthy Caucasian donors were included. The CDR3 spans 14 residues, from the cysteine through the phenylalanine. Only the CDR3 portion is preserved as DNA: 42 bases, with reading frame beginning at the first base. A distance of 11 bases separates the germline ends of V and J, which lose 2 bases and 1 base respectively. From the germline V gene (reference sequence), CDR1 is DFQATT and CDR2 is SNEGSKA. Library prep was done by 5' RACE. The data were produced on an Illumina HiSeq 2000. A universal primer binding site was introduced by template switching, and a unique molecular identifier was present in the final cDNA, enabling accurate counting of TCR cDNA molecules. First-strand cDNA for TCR alpha and beta chains was synthesized from specific primers in the conserved constant-segment region. To control for contamination, every cDNA library was double barcoded, receiving both a SMART-Mk sample barcode and Illumina barcodes. TruSeq adapter sequences, together with Illumina sample barcodes, were added in two successive PCR steps. The TCR alpha and beta cDNA libraries were sequenced on the Illumina HiSeq platform using custom primers. The original pipeline was this. Raw reads were processed with MiGEC to extract unique molecular identifiers, and MiXCR was used to determine CDR3 positions. Recombination models were inferred per individual with the repgenHMM and IGoR tools using an EM algorithm. The analysis of shared clonotypes was done with the tcR package in R, with sharing normalized by the product of cloneset sizes. Out-of-frame nonproductive sequences were analyzed to study raw recombination free of thymic and clonal selection effects. The public reads were run again by TCRdb, first through fastp at Q25 and then through MiXCR, and only productive beta chains were kept. Rows with a matching CDR3 protein are joined into one entry that keeps the most common DNA and genes. The V and J calls shown here were made by TCRdb, not taken from the authors' results. This sample lists 1.5 million to 2 million distinct CDR3 sequences; less than 40% were detected once. The top ten hold 0.25% to 0.3% of the sample.

The chain uses TRBV20-1 and TRBJ1-1; TRBD1 is perhaps the D gene, given 5 matching bases. The sequencing sample was made of cord blood. This TCR derives from a newborn girl in good health. The CDR3 corresponds to CSARTGPANTEAFF. The bases read TGCAGTGCTAGAACAGGTCCAGCGAACACTGAAGCTTTCTTT.